This record covers a single TCR beta chain. What it binds is unknown. CDR1 is MGHRA and CDR2 is YSYEKL in the germline V gene. V gave up 3 bases and J gave up 0 bases, with 21 bases separating them. The CDR3 is made up of 18 amino acids. Data came from immunoSEQ multiplex PCR; TCRdb stores just in-frame clones and leaves some out. The repertoire consists of approximately 110,000 clones, with 90% occurring once and the leading ten covering around 0.6%. These data belong to a study of a mutant IDH1 vaccine in newly diagnosed glioma. Study context: Vaccination started 4-6 weeks after radiotherapy alone, or with temozolomide cycles. The treated population exhibited a male proportion of 62.5%, a female proportion of roughly 38%, and a mean age of roughly 41 years. Previous treatment comprised radiotherapy, temozolomide, or both, mostly both.

Time point denoted: week 11, during vaccination. Every vaccine dose comprised 300 ug of mutant IDH1 20-mer peptide plus topical imiquimod. Donors had new WHO grade 3 or 4 IDH1-mutant, ATRX-lost astrocytomas. The origin of this receptor is a woman between 50 and 59 years old with glioma. The chain joins TRBV4-1 to TRBJ2-7; D is uncertain. The material was PBMCs, obtained from a glioma patient whose treatment included an IDH1 peptide vaccine. For the CDR3, the DNA is TGCGCCAGCAGCCACCCGACCCGGAGCAGGACGAGCTCCTACGAGCAGTACTTC. Amino acid sequence: CASSHPTRSRTSSYEQYF.